The 25 T cell receptor beta chains below were found in one sample sequenced in a study of monozygotic twins with inflammatory bowel disease. TCRdb reprocessed the 5' RACE reads, keeping one entry per CDR3 protein, no DNA. This sample's table has about 420,000 distinct CDR3 sequences. The material sequenced was blood. These receptors came from a human donor with ulcerative colitis or Crohn's disease, or a healthy co-twin of an affected twin (not recorded which).

V and J are TRBV12-3 or TRBV12-4 and TRBJ1-2; lacking DNA, the TRBD1 call made by TCRdb goes unchecked. There are 13 residues in the CDR3. CDR3 protein: CASRRTGVYGYTF.

J is TRBJ2-7 and V is TRBV3-1; TCRdb proposes TRBD2, but this gene call is untestable without DNA. The CDR3 runs 11 residues. Per germline, CDR1 LGHDT and CDR2 YNNKEL (reference sequence). The CDR3 protein is CASSRGGEQYF.

This sequence joins TRBV5-1 and TRBJ1-1; the TCRdb D gene call, TRBD1, has no DNA to confirm it. CDR1 and CDR2 from the germline V gene are SGHRS and YFSETQ. CDR3 length equals 15 residues. The CDR3 region is CASSLMGGPGTEAFF.

The J gene is TRBJ2-1, the V gene TRBV5-1; TCRdb names TRBD2, which stays unverified in the absence of DNA. CDR1 is SGHRS and CDR2 is YFSETQ in the germline V gene. CDR3 length equals 15 residues. CDR3: CASSLQGTTPHEQFF.

The V gene is TRBV9, the J gene TRBJ2-2; the TCRdb D gene call, TRBD2, has no DNA to confirm it. There are 18 residues in the CDR3. Germline assignment: CDR1 SGDLS and CDR2 YYNGEE. This CDR3 reads CASSVGGGLASHTGELFF.

The V and J genes are TRBV20-1 and TRBJ2-4; TCRdb designates TRBD1, a call that cannot be tested without DNA. Germline CDR1 DFQATT, CDR2 SNEGSKA (reference sequence). The CDR3 has 13 residues. CDR3 in amino acids: CSARTGRKNIQYF.

The J gene is TRBJ2-5, the V gene TRBV29-1; TCRdb proposes TRBD1, but this gene call is untestable without DNA. There are 15 residues in the CDR3. Germline V gene sequence: CDR1 SQVTM, CDR2 ANQGSEA. The CDR3: CSVEGHRDGQETQYF.

The V gene is TRBV20-1, the J gene TRBJ2-6; TCRdb calls TRBD2, which cannot be checked without DNA. Germline lookup yields CDR1 DFQATT and CDR2 SNEGSKA (reference sequence). The CDR3 totals 16 residues. CDR3 region: CSARVGRFSGANVLTF.

The rearrangement joins TRBV15 to TRBJ1-2. The CDR3 runs 16 residues. Per germline, CDR1 LNHNV and CDR2 YYDKDF (reference sequence). CDR3 amino acids: CATSSALVGGNYGYTF.

The chain recombines TRBV5-8 with TRBJ2-6; with no DNA, the TCRdb D assignment of TRBD1 cannot be verified. Germline CDR1 reads SGHTS; CDR2 reads YDEGEE. The CDR3 runs 17 residues. The CDR3 loop reads CASSSGVRVYGANVLTF.

The rearrangement joins TRBV15 to TRBJ2-2; TCRdb names TRBD1, which stays unverified in the absence of DNA. The CDR3 is made up of 17 amino acids. The germline V gene has CDR1 LNHNV and CDR2 YYDKDF (reference sequence). CDR3 protein: CATSREWTGRLARELFF.

V gene TRBV28 combines with J gene TRBJ2-7; TCRdb's assignment of TRBD1 cannot be checked, as there is no DNA. This CDR3 region has 13 residues. Germline CDR1 MDHEN, CDR2 SYDVKM. CDR3: CASTRGGLYEQYF.

The chain links TRBV20-1 to TRBJ2-5; TCRdb picks TRBD2, but there is no DNA to check that call. Germline values: CDR1 DFQATT, CDR2 SNEGSKA (reference sequence). The CDR3 runs 18 residues. The CDR3 reads CSARGLAGGRRAGETQYF.

The CDR3 region is CSVGPTNEKLFF. The chain employs TRBV29-1 and TRBJ1-4. The CDR3 covers 12 residues. Germline V lookup: CDR1 SQVTM, CDR2 ANQGSEA.

Here the CDR3 reads CSASRSGDQPQHF. J is TRBJ1-5 and V is TRBV20-1. Germline CDR1 DFQATT, CDR2 SNEGSKA (reference sequence). This CDR3 contains 13 residues.

The genes are TRBV30 and TRBJ1-1. The CDR3 contains 13 residues. Per the germline V gene, CDR1 is GTSNPN and CDR2 is SVGIG (reference sequence). The CDR3 here is CAWNLFGNTEAFF.

The CDR3 loop is CSALGSLTDTQYF. The gene calls are TRBV20-1 and TRBJ2-3. Per germline, CDR1 DFQATT and CDR2 SNEGSKA (reference sequence). The CDR3 has 13 amino acids.

The chain recombines TRBV12-3 or TRBV12-4 with TRBJ2-6; without DNA, the TCRdb call of TRBD1 cannot be checked. The CDR3 spans 17 residues. CDR3 loop: CASPSGVASSGANVLTF.

This chain joins TRBV28 and TRBJ2-3; the TCRdb call, TRBD1, lacks DNA for checking. The CDR3 has 15 amino acids. CDR1 MDHEN and CDR2 SYDVKM come from the germline V gene. The CDR3 here is CASSQRGTGGNTQYF.

The CDR3 reads CAWTPRDFTYNSPLHF. J is TRBJ1-6 and V is TRBV30. Germline V CDR1 and CDR2: GTSNPN, SVGIG (reference sequence). CDR3 length: 16 residues.

V gene TRBV21-1 combines with J gene TRBJ1-2. TRBV21-1 is shown as a pseudogene. CDR3 length equals 16 residues. The CDR3 is CASSKENSGHNYGYTF.

The rearrangement joins TRBV5-1 to TRBJ1-1; the TCRdb D gene call, TRBD1, has no DNA to confirm it. This CDR3 has 14 amino acids. Germline V gene data show CDR1 as SGHRS and CDR2 as YFSETQ. CDR3 residues: CASSQDRGGTEAFF.

The chain combines TRBV7-3 with TRBJ2-1; absent DNA, TCRdb's TRBD2 call cannot be checked. CDR1 SGHTA and CDR2 FQGTGA come from the germline V gene. This CDR3 is built from 13 residues. CDR3 in amino acids: CASSPRTSGSQFF. Drawing the rest from reference TRBV7-3 and TRBJ2-1, the complete variable domain is GAGVSQTPSNKVTEKGKYVELRCDPISGHTALYWYRQSLGQGPEFLIYFQGTGAADDSGLPNDRFFAVRPEGSVSTLKIQRTERGDSAVYLCASSPRTSGSQFFGPGTRLTVL.

The chain recombines TRBV7-2 with TRBJ2-5; TCRdb indicates TRBD1, and absent DNA this call remains unverified. The CDR3 runs to 15 residues. The germline V gene encodes CDR1 SGHTA and CDR2 FQGNSA. CDR3 protein: CASSPLPGRQETQYF.

The chain employs TRBV7-8 and TRBJ1-1; the D call from TCRdb, TRBD1, cannot be confirmed without DNA. CDR3 size: 13 residues. Germline V CDR1 and CDR2: SGHVS, FQNEAQ. CDR3 residues: CASNRQGNTEAFF.